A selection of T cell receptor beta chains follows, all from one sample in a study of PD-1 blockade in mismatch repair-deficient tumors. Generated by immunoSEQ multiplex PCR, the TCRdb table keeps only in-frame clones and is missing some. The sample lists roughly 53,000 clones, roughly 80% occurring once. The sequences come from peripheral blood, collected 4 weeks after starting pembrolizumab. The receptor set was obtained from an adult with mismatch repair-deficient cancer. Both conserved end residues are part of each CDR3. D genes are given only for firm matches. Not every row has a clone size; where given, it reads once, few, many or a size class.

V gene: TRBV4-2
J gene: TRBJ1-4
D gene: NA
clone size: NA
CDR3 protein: CASSPPGDGKLFF
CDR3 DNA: TGTGCCAGCAGCCCTCCAGGGGACGGAAAACTGTTTTTT

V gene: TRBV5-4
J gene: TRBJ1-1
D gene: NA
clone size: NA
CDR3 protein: CASSLSSNTEAFF
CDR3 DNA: TGTGCCAGCAGCCTTTCTAGCAACACTGAAGCTTTCTTT

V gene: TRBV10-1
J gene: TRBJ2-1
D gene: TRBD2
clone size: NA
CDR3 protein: CASSGLAFLAGGPHEQFF
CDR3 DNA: TGCGCCAGCAGTGGATTGGCTTTTCTAGCGGGAGGGCCCCATGAGCAGTTCTTC

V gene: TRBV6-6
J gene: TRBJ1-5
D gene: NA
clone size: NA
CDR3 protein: CASSYSRGTDNQPQHF
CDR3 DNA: TGTGCCAGCAGTTACTCTAGGGGTACGGACAATCAGCCCCAGCATTTT

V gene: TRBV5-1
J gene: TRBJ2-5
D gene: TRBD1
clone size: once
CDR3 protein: CASSLGTGTGEETQYF
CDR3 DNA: TGCGCCAGCAGCCTGGGGACCGGGACAGGGGAAGAGACCCAGTACTTC

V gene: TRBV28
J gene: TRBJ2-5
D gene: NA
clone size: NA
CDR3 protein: CASSASLVALKQYF
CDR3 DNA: TGTGCCAGCAGTGCCAGTTTGGTGGCCCTAAAGCAGTACTTC

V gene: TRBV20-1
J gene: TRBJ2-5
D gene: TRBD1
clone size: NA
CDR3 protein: CSATGIETQYF
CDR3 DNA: TGCAGTGCGACAGGGATTGAAACCCAGTACTTC

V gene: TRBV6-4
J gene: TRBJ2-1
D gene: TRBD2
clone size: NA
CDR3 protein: CASSEMAGVAYNEQFF
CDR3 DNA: TGTGCCAGCAGTGAGATGGCGGGAGTCGCCTACAATGAGCAGTTCTTC

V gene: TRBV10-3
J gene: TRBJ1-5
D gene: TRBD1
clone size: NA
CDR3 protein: CAISESGGQGNQPQHF
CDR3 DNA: TGTGCCATCAGTGAGTCAGGGGGACAGGGAAATCAGCCCCAGCATTTT

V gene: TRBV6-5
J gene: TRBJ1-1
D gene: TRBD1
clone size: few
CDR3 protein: CASIHSQGVSAEAFF
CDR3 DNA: TGTGCCAGCATTCATTCCCAGGGGGTTTCAGCTGAAGCTTTCTTT

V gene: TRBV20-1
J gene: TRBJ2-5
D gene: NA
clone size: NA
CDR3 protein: CSARHQKTQYF
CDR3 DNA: TGCAGTGCTAGACATCAGAAGACCCAGTACTTC

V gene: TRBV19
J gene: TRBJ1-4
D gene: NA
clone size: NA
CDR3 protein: CASSIVGTFDEKLFF
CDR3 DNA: TGTGCCAGTAGTATAGTGGGGACATTTGATGAAAAACTGTTTTTT

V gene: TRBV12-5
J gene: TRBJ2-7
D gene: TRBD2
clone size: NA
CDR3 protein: CASAVTSAAYYEQYF
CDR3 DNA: TGTGCTAGTGCCGTGACTAGCGCGGCTTACTACGAGCAGTACTTC

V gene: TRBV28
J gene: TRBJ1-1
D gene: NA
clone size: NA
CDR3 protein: CASSLYKMNTEAFF
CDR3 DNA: TGTGCCAGCAGTTTATACAAGATGAACACTGAAGCTTTCTTT

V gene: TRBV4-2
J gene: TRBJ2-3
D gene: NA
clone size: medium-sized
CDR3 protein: CASSQELLETDTQYF
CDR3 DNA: TGTGCCAGCAGCCAAGAGCTCCTAGAAACAGATACGCAGTATTTT

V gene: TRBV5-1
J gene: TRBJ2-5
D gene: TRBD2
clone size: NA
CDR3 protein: CASSRLAGQETQYF
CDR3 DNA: TGCGCCAGCAGTCGACTAGCGGGACAAGAGACCCAGTACTTC

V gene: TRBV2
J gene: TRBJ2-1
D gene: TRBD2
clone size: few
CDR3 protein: CASSELAGEFF
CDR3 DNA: TGTGCCAGCAGCGAACTAGCGGGAGAGTTCTTC

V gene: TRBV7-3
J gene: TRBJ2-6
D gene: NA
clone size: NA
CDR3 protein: CASSSDSSSGANVLTF
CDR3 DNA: TGTGCCAGCAGTTCCGACAGTTCCTCTGGGGCCAACGTCCTGACTTTC

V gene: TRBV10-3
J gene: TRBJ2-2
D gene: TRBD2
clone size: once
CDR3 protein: CAIAKAGANTGELFF
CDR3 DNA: TGTGCCATCGCCAAAGCGGGAGCGAACACCGGGGAGCTGTTTTTT

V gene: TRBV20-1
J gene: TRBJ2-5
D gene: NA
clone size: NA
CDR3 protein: CSGLRETQYF
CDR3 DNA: TGCAGTGGACTGCGGGAGACCCAGTACTTC

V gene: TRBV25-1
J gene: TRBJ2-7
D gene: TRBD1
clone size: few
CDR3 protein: CASSLKDRGLWEQYF
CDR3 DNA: TGTGCCAGCAGCCTTAAGGACAGGGGGCTCTGGGAGCAGTACTTC

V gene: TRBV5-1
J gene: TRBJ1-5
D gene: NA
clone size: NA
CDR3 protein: CASSLDGGNQPQHF
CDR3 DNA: TGCGCCAGCAGCTTGGATGGGGGGAATCAGCCCCAGCATTTT

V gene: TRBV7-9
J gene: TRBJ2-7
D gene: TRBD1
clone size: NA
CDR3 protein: CASSLLVTGGTNEQYF
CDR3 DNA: TGTGCCAGCAGCTTATTGGTCACAGGGGGTACTAATGAGCAGTACTTC

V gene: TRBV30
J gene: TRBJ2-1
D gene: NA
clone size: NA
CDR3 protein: CASKRDNEQFF
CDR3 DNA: TGTGCCTCCAAACGGGACAATGAGCAGTTCTTC

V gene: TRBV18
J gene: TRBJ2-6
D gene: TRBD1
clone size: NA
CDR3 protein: CASSTGLVGANVLTF
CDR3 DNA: TGTGCCAGCTCGACAGGGCTGGTAGGGGCCAACGTCCTGACTTTC

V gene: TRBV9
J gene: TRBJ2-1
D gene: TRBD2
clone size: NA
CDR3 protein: CASSGGATSGYNEQFF
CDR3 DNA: TGTGCCAGCAGCGGGGGGGCGACTAGCGGTTACAATGAGCAGTTCTTC

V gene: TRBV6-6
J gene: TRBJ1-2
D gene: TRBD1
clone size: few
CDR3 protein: CASSRDTGGRYGYTF
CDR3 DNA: TGTGCCAGCAGCCGCGATACAGGGGGCAGATATGGCTACACCTTC

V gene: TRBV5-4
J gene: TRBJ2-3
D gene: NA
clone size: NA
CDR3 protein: CASSSGPSGADTQYF
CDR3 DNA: TGTGCCAGCAGCTCCGGGCCTAGTGGGGCAGATACGCAGTATTTT

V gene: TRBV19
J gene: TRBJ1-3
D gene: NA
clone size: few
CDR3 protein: CASSIWGRNSGNTIYF
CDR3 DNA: TGTGCCAGTAGTATCTGGGGGAGAAACTCTGGAAACACCATATATTTT

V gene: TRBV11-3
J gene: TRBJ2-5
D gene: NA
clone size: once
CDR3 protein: CASSFRSPGRWLDQETQYF
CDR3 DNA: TGTGCCAGCAGCTTCCGATCCCCGGGACGGTGGCTTGATCAAGAGACCCAGTACTTC

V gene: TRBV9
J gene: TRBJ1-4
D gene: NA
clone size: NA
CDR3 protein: CASSVGAATNEKLFF
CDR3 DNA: TGTGCCAGCAGCGTAGGGGCAGCAACTAATGAAAAACTGTTTTTT

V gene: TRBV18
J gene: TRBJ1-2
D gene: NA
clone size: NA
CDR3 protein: CASSPADRRNYGYTF
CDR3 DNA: TGTGCCAGCTCACCAGCCGACCGAAGGAACTATGGCTACACCTTC

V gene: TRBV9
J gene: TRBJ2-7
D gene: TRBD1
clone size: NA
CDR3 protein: CASSVEPGQAYEQYF
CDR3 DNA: TGTGCCAGCAGCGTAGAGCCCGGACAGGCTTACGAGCAGTACTTC

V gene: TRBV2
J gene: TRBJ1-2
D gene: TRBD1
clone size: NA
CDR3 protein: CASRATGSPYGYTF
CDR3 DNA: TGTGCCAGCAGGGCGACAGGGAGCCCATATGGCTACACCTTC

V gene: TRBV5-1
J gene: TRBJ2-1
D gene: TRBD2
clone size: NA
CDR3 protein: CASSLESAGGGNEQFF
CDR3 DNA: TGCGCCAGCAGCTTGGAGTCTGCGGGAGGAGGGAATGAGCAGTTCTTC

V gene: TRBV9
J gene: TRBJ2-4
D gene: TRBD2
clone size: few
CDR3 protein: CASSPTSGRIKNIQYF
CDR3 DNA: TGTGCCAGCAGCCCCACTAGCGGGAGAATCAAAAACATTCAGTACTTC

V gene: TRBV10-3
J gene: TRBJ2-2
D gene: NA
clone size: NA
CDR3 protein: CASFGRELFF
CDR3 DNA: TGTGCCAGCTTTGGGCGGGAGCTGTTTTTT

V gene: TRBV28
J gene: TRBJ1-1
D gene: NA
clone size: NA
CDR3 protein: CASSLPGAGEAFF
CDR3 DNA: TGTGCCAGCAGTTTACCGGGGGCCGGTGAAGCTTTCTTT

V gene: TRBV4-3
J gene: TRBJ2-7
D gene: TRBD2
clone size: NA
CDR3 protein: CASSQDAGGGGGYEQYF
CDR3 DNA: TGCGCCAGCAGCCAAGATGCTGGCGGGGGTGGGGGCTACGAGCAGTACTTC

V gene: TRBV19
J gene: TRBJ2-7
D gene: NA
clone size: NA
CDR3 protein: CASSRGYSSYEQYF
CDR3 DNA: TGTGCCAGTAGTCGGGGGTACAGCTCCTACGAGCAGTACTTC

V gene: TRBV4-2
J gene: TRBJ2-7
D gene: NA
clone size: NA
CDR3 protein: CASSRIGTANYEQYF
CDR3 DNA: TGTGCCAGCAGCCGGATCGGGACCGCCAACTACGAGCAGTACTTC

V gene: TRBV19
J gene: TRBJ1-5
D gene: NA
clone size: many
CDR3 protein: CASTYRREYNQPQHF
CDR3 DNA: TGTGCCAGTACCTATAGGAGGGAATACAATCAGCCCCAGCATTTT

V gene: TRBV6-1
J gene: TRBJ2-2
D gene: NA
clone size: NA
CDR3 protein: CASSNLGTTGELFF
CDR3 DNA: TGTGCCAGCAGTAACCTCGGGACCACCGGGGAGCTGTTTTTT

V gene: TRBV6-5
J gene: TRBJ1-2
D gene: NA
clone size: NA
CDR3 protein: CASFGRNYGYTF
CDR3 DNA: TGTGCCAGCTTTGGACGGAACTATGGCTACACCTTC

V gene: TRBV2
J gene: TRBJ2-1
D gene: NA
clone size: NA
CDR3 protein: CASIYSGNEQFF
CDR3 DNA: TGTGCCAGCATATACAGTGGGAATGAGCAGTTCTTC

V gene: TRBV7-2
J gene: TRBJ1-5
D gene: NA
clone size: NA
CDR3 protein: CASSLNRGRTNQPQHF
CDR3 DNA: TGTGCCAGCAGCTTAAACCGGGGGAGAACGAATCAGCCCCAGCATTTT

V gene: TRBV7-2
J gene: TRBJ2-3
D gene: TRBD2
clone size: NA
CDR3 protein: CASSAWTSVTDTQYF
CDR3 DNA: TGTGCCAGCAGCGCTTGGACTAGCGTTACAGATACGCAGTATTTT

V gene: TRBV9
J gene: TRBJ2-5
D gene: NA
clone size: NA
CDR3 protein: CASSAISQETQYF
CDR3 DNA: TGTGCCAGCAGCGCCATAAGTCAAGAGACCCAGTACTTC

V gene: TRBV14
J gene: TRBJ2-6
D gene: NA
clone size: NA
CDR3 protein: CASSLGWANVLTF
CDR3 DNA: TGTGCCAGCAGCCTTGGGTGGGCCAACGTCCTGACTTTC

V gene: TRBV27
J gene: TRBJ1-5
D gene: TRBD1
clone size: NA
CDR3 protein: CASSSKKQGQANQPQHF
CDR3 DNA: TGTGCCAGCAGTTCAAAAAAACAGGGACAGGCCAATCAGCCCCAGCATTTT

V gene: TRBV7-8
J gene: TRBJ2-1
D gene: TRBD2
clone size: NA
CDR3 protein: CASSSTSGRANEQFF
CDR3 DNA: TGTGCCAGCAGCTCGACTAGCGGGAGGGCCAATGAGCAGTTCTTC

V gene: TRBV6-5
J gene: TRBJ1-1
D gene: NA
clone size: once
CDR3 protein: CASSPGLYTEAFF
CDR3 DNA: TGTGCCAGCAGTCCGGGACTTTACACTGAAGCTTTCTTT

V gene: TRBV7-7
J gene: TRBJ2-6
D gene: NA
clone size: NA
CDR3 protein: CASSLIVPQSRANVLTF
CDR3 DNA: TGTGCCAGCAGCTTAATTGTGCCACAAAGTCGGGCCAACGTCCTGACTTTC

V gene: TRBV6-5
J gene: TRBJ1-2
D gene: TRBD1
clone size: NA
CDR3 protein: CASSYRDRGLYGYTF
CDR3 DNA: TGTGCCAGCAGTTACAGGGACAGGGGGCTGTATGGCTACACCTTC

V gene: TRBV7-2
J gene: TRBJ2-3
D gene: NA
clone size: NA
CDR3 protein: CASRPPRGQDTDTQYF
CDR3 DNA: TGTGCCAGCAGACCCCCTAGGGGTCAGGACACAGATACGCAGTATTTT

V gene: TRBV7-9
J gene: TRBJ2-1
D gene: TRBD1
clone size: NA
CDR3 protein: CASSTRRGYNEQFF
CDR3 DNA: TGTGCCAGCAGCACCCGCAGGGGGTACAATGAGCAGTTCTTC

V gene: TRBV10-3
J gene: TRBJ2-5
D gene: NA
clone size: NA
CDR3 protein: CAIRGREETQYF
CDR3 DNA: TGTGCCATCCGGGGGCGGGAAGAGACCCAGTACTTC

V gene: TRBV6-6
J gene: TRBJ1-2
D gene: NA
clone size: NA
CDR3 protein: CASSYSMGDGYTF
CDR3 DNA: TGTGCCAGCAGTTACTCGATGGGGGATGGCTACACCTTC

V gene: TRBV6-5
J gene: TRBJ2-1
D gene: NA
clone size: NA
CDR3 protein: CASSYSAAYGYNEQFF
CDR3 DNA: TGTGCCAGCAGTTACTCTGCGGCCTATGGATACAATGAGCAGTTCTTC